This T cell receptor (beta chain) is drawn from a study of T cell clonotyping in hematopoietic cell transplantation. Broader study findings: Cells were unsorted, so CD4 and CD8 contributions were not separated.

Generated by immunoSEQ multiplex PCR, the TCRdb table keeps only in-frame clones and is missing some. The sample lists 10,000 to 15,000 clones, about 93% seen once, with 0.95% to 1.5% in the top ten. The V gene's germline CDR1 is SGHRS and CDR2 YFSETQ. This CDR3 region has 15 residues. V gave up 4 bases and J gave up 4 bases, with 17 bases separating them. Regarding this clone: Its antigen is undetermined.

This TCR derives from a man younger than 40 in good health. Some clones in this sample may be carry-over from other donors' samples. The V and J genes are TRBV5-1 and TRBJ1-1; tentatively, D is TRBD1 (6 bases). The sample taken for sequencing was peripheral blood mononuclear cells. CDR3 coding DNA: TGCGCCAGCAGCAAATCCCCGGGGGGGGCCACTGAAGCTTTCTTT. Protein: CASSKSPGGATEAFF.